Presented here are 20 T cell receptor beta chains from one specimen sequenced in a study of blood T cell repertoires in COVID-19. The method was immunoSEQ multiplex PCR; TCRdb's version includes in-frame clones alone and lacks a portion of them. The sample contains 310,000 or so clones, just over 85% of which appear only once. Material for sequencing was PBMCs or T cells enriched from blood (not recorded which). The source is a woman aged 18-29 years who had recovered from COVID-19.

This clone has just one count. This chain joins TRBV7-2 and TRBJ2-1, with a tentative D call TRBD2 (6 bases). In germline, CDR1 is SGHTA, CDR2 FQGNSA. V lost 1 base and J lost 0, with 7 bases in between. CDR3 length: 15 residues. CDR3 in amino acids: CASSLGGNSYNEQFF. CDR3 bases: TGTGCCAGCAGCTTAGGCGGGAACTCCTACAATGAGCAGTTCTTC.

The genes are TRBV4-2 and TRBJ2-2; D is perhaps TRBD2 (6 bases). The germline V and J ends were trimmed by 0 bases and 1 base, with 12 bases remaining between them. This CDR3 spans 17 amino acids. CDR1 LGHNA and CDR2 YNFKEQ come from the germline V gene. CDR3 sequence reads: CASSQDQWGENTGELFF. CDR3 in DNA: TGTGCCAGCAGCCAAGACCAATGGGGGGAGAACACCGGGGAGCTGTTTTTT.

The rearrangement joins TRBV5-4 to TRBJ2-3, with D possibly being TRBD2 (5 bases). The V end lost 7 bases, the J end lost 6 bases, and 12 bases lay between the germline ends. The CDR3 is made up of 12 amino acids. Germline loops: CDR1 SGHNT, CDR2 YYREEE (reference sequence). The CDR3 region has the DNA TGTGCCAGCGCTACGGGAAGGGATACGCAGTATTTT. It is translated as CASATGRDTQYF.

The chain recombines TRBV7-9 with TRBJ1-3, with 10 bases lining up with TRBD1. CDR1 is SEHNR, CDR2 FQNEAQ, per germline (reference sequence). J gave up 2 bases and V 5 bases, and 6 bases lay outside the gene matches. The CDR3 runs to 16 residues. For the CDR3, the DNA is TGTGCCAGCAGCCCGAGGACAGGGGGGACTGGAAACACCATATATTTT. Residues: CASSPRTGGTGNTIYF.

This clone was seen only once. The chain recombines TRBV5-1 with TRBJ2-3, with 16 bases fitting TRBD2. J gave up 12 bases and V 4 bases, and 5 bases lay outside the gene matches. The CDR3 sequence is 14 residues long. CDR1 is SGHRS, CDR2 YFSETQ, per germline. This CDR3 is CASSVGTSGGVQYF. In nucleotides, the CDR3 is TGCGCCAGCAGCGTCGGGACTAGCGGGGGGGTTCAGTATTTT.

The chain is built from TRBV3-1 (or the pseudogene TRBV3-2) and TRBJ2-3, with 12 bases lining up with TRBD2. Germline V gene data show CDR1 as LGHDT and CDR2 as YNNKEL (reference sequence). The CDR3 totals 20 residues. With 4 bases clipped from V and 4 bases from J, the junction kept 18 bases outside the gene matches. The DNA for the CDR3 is TGTGCCAGCAGCCCGGGGGTTTTGACTAGCGGGAGTAAGATGTCAGATACGCAGTATTTT. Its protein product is CASSPGVLTSGSKMSDTQYF.

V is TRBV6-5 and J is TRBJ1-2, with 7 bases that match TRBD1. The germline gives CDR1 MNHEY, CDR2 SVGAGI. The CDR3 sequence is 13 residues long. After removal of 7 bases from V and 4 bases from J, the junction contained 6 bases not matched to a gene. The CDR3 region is CASTEQGIYGYTF. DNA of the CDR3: TGTGCCAGCACCGAACAGGGGATCTATGGCTACACCTTC.

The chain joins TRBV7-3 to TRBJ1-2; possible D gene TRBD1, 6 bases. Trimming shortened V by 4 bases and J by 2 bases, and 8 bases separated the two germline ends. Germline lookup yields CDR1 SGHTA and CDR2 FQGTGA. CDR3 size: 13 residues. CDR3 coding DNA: TGTGCCAGCAGCTCCGGACAGAACTATGGCTACACCTTC. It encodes CASSSGQNYGYTF.

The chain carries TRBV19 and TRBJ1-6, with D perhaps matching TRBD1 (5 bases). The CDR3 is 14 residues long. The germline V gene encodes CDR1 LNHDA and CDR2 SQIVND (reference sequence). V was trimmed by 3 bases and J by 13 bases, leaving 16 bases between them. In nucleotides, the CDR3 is TGTGCCAGTAGTATCCAACAGGATATTGGGCCCCTCCACTTT. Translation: CASSIQQDIGPLHF.

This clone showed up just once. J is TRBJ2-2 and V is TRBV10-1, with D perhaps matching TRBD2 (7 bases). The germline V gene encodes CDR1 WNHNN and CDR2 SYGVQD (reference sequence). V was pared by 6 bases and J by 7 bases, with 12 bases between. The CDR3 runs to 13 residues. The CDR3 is CASSPGEGGELFF. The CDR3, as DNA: TGCGCCAGCAGCCCAGGGGAGGGCGGGGAGCTGTTTTTT.

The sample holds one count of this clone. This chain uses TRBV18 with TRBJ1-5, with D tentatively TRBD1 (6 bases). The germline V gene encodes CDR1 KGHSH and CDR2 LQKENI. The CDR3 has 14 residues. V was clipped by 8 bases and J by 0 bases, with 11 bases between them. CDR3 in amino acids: CASTTGNSNQPQHF. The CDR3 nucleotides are TGTGCCAGCACGACAGGTAATAGCAATCAGCCCCAGCATTTT.

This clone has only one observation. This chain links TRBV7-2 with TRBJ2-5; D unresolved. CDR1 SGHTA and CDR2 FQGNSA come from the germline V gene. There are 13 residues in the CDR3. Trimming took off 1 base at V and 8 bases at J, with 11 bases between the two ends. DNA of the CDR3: TGTGCCAGCAGCTTAGACTTGGGCGTAACCCAGTACTTC. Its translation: CASSLDLGVTQYF. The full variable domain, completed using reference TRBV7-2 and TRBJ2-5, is GAGVSQSPSNKVTEKGKDVELRCDPISGHTALYWYRQSLGQGLEFLIYFQGNSAPDKSGLPSDRFSAERTGGSVSTLTIQRTQQEDSAVYLCASSLDLGVTQYFGPGTRLLVL.

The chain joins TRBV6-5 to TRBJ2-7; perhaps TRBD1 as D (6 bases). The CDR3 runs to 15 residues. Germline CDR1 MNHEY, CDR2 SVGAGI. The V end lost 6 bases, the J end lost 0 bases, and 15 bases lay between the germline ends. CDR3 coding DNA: TGTGCCAGCAGAGTAGCCTGGACAGCCTCCTACGAGCAGTACTTC. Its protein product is CASRVAWTASYEQYF.

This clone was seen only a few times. For the CDR3, the DNA is TGTGCCAGCAGTTACTTTCCCAGCGCTGAAGCTTTCTTT. As protein: CASSYFPSAEAFF. J is TRBJ1-1 and V is TRBV6-5, with D uncertain. V lost 1 base to trimming and J lost 6 bases, with 9 bases between them. The CDR3 extends over 13 amino acids. Germline CDR1 and CDR2: MNHEY and SVGAGI.

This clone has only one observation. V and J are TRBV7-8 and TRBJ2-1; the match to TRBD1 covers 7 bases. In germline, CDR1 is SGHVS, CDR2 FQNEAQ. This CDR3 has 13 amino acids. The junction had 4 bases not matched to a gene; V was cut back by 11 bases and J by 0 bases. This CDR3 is CASRGSSYNEQFF. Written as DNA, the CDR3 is TGTGCCTCCAGGGGGAGCTCCTACAATGAGCAGTTCTTC.

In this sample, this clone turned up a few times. The CDR3 nucleotides read TGTGCCAGCACACACAGGGTCGCTCAGGAGACCCAGTACTTC. Its protein is CASTHRVAQETQYF. This chain uses TRBV2 with TRBJ2-5; tentative D call: TRBD1 (6 bases). Trimming took off 7 bases at V and 5 bases at J, with 17 bases between the two ends. Germline assignment: CDR1 SNHLY and CDR2 FYNNEI. The CDR3 consists of 14 residues.

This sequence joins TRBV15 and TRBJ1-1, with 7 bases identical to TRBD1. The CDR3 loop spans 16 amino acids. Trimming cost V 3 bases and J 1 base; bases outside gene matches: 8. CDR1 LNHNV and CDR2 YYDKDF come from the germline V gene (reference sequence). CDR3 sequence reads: CATSSVPRTGNTEAFF. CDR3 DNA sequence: TGTGCCACCAGCAGCGTTCCTCGGACAGGGAACACTGAAGCTTTCTTT.

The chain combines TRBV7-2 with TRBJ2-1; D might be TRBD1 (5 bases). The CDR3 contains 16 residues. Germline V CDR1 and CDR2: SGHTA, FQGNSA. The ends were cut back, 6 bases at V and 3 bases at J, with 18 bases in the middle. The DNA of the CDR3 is TGTGCCAGCAGATCCGGACAAAGCGAGATCTACAATGAGCAGTTCTTC. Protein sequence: CASRSGQSEIYNEQFF.

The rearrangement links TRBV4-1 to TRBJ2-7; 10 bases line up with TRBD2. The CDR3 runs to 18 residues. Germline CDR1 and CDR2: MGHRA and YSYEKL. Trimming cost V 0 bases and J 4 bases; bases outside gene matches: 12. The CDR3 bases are TGCGCCAGCAGCCAAGATATCACTAGCGGGGCAACCTCTTACGAGCAGTACTTC. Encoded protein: CASSQDITSGATSYEQYF.

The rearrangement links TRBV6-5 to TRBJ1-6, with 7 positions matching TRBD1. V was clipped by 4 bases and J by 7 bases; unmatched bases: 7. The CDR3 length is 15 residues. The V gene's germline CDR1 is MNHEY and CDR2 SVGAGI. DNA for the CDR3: TGTGCCAGCAGTTCCGCGACAGGGCGGAATTCACCCCTCCACTTT. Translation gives CASSSATGRNSPLHF.